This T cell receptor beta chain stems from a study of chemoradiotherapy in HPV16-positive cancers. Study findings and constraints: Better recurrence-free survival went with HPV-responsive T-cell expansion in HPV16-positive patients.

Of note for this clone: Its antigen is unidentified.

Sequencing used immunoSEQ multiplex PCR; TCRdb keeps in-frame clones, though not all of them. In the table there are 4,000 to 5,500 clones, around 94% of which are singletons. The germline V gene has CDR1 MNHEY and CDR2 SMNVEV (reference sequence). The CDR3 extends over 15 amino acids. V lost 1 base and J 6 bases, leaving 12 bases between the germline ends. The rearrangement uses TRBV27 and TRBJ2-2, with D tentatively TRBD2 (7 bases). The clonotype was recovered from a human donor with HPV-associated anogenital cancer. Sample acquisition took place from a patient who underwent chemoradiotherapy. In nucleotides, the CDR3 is TGTGCCAGCAGTTTATTTGCGGGGGCCGCCGGGGAGCTGTTTTTT. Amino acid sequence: CASSLFAGAAGELFF.